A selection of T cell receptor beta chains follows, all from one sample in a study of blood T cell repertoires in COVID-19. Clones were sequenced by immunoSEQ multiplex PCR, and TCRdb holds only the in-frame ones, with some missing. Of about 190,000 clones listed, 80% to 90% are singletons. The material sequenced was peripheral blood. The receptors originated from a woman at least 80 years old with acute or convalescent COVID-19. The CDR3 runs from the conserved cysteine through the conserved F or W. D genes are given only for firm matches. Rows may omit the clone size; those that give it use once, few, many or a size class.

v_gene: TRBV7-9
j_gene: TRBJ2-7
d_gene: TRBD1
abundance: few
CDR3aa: CASSLGQGFYEQYF
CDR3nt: TGTGCCAGCAGCCTCGGACAGGGGTTCTACGAGCAGTACTTC

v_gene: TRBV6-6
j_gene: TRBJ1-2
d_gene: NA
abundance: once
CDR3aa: CASSYGDSHYGYTF
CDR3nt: TGTGCCAGCAGTTACGGCGACAGTCACTATGGCTACACCTTC

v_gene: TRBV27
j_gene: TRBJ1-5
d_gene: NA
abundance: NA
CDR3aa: CASSLYGDSDSNQPQHF
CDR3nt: TGTGCCAGCAGTTTATATGGTGACAGTGATAGCAATCAGCCCCAGCATTTT

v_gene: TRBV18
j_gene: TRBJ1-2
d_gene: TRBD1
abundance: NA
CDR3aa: CASSTTGVRSYGYTF
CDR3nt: TGTGCCAGCTCAACTACAGGGGTGAGAAGCTATGGCTACACCTTC

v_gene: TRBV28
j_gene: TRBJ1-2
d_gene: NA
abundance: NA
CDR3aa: CASKSENYGYTF
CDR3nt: TGTGCCAGCAAATCAGAAAACTATGGCTACACCTTC

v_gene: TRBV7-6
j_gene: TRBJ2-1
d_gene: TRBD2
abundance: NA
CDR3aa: CASSLPSGGEGPRNEQFF
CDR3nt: TGTGCCAGCAGCTTACCCTCCGGGGGGGAGGGCCCTCGGAATGAGCAGTTCTTC

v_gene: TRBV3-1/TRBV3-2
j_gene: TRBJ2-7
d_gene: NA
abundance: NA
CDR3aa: CASSERGGDGEQYF
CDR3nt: TGTGCCAGCAGCGAAAGAGGCGGGGATGGAGAGCAGTACTTC

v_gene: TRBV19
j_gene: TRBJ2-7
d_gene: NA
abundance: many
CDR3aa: CASSISSGALYEQYF
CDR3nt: TGTGCCAGTAGTATTAGTTCGGGAGCTTTGTACGAGCAGTACTTC

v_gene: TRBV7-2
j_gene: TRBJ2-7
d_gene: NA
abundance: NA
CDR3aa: CASSLLGQAHSYEQYF
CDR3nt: TGTGCCAGCAGCTTACTAGGACAAGCCCACTCCTACGAGCAGTACTTC

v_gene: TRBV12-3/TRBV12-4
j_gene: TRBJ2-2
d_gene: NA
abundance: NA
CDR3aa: CASSYYGTGELFF
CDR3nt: TGTGCCAGCAGTTATTACGGCACCGGGGAGCTGTTTTTT

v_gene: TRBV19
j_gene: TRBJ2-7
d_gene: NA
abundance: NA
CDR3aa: CASSTLGQFPQQYF
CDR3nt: TGTGCCAGTAGTACCCTAGGACAGTTCCCGCAGCAGTACTTC

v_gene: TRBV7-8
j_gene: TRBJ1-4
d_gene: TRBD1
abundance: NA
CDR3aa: CASRPDRANEKLFF
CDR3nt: TGTGCCAGCAGACCGGACAGGGCCAATGAAAAACTGTTTTTT

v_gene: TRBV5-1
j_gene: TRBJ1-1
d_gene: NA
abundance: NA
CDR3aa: CASSLSPNPEVTEAFF
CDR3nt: TGCGCCAGCAGCCTTAGTCCGAACCCTGAGGTCACTGAAGCTTTCTTT

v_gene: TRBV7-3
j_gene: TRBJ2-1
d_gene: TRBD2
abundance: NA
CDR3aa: CASSSRAGAYNEQFF
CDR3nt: TGTGCCAGCAGCTCCCGAGCGGGAGCGTACAATGAGCAGTTCTTC

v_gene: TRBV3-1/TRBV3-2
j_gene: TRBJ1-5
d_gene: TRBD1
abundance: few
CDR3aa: CASSQWTGGAGNQPQHF
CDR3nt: TGTGCCAGCAGCCAATGGACAGGGGGCGCAGGGAATCAGCCCCAGCATTTT

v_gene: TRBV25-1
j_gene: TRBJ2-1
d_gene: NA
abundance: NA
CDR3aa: CASSDPSGGNEQFF
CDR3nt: TGTGCCAGCAGTGATCCCTCTGGAGGCAATGAGCAGTTCTTC

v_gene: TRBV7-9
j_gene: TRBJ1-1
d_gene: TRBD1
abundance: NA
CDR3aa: CASSFSGQGDTEAFF
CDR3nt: TGTGCCAGCAGCTTTTCGGGACAGGGTGACACTGAAGCTTTCTTT

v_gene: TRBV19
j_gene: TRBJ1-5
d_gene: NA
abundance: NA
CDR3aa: CASRAAGAEWGSNQPQHF
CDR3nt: TGTGCCAGTAGGGCTGCAGGGGCGGAATGGGGTAGCAATCAGCCCCAGCATTTT

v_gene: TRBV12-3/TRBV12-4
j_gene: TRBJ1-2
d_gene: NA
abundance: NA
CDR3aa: CASSRKWGYGHTF
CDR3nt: TGTGCCAGCAGTAGAAAATGGGGCTATGGCCACACCTTC

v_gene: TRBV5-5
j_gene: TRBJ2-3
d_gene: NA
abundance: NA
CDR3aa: CASSTAEADTQYF
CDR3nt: TGTGCCAGCAGCACCGCGGAGGCAGATACGCAGTATTTT

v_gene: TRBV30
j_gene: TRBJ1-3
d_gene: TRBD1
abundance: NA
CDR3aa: CAWSGDSPGNTIYF
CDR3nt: TGTGCCTGGAGTGGGGACAGTCCTGGAAACACCATATATTTT

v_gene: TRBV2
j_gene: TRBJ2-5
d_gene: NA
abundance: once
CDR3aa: CASGHQETQYF
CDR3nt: TGTGCCAGCGGCCATCAAGAGACCCAGTACTTC

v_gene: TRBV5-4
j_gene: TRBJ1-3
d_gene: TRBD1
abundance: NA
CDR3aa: CASSWMDRDSGNTIYF
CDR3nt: TGTGCCAGCAGCTGGATGGACAGGGACTCTGGAAACACCATATATTTT

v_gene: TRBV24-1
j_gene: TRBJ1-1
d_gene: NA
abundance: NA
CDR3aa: CATSDPGNTEAFF
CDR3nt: TGTGCCACCAGTGACCCCGGGAACACTGAAGCTTTCTTT

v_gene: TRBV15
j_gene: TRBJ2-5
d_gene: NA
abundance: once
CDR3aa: CATSRDQGPRGETQYF
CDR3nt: TGTGCCACCAGCAGAGATCAAGGGCCTAGGGGGGAGACCCAGTACTTC

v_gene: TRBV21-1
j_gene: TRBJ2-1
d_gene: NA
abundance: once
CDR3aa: CASSPPAGLAGVGNEQFF
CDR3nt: TGTGCCAGCAGCCCCCCTGCGGGACTAGCGGGAGTGGGGAATGAGCAGTTCTTC

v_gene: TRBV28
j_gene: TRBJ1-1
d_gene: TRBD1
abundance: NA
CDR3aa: CASQGAPWSDTEAFF
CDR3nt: TGTGCCAGCCAGGGGGCGCCTTGGTCGGACACTGAAGCTTTCTTT

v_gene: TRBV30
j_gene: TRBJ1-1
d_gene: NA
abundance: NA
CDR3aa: CAWSGTQEAFF
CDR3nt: TGTGCCTGGAGCGGGACACAAGAAGCTTTCTTT

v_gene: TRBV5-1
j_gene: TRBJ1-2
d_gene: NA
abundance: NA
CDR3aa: CASSLAGGTARTNYGYTF
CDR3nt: TGCGCCAGCAGCTTGGCCGGAGGGACGGCGAGAACTAACTATGGCTACACCTTC

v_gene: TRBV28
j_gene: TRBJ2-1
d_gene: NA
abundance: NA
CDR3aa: CASSSPAVLNEQFF
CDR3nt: TGTGCCAGCAGCTCCCCGGCGGTGTTAAATGAGCAGTTCTTC